A selection of T cell receptor beta chains follows, all from one sample in a study of blood T cell repertoires in COVID-19. Only in-frame clones appear in the TCRdb table, and some are missing; sequencing was by immunoSEQ multiplex PCR. The table lists about 97,000 clones, around 90% of them singletons, with approximately 2% in the top ten. Specimen: peripheral blood. The receptor set was obtained from a man in his fifties or sixties with active COVID-19. Both conserved end residues are part of each CDR3. A D gene is named only where the DNA matches it firmly. A clone size is listed for some rows: how often the clone was seen (once, few, many), or a class if it is expanded.

V gene: TRBV7-3; CDR3 length: 14; J gene: TRBJ2-7; D gene: TRBD1; clone size: few; CDR3 DNA: TGTGCCAGCAGCTTAGACAGGGGCCCCTACGAGCAGTACTTC; CDR3 protein: CASSLDRGPYEQYF
V gene: TRBV5-1; CDR3 length: 16; J gene: TRBJ1-4; D gene: TRBD1; clone size: -; CDR3 DNA: TGCGCCAGCAGCTTGGTGGAGACAGGGATTAATGAAAAACTGTTTTTT; CDR3 protein: CASSLVETGINEKLFF
V gene: TRBV12-2; CDR3 length: 20; J gene: TRBJ1-4; D gene: -; clone size: -; CDR3 DNA: TGTGCAAGTCGCCCTTGTTGCACACGGACAGGGGGCGCGTCTAATGAAAAACTGTTTTTT; CDR3 protein: CASRPCCTRTGGASNEKLFF
V gene: TRBV5-4; CDR3 length: 17; J gene: TRBJ1-4; D gene: TRBD1; clone size: once; CDR3 DNA: TGTGCCAGCAGCTTTTCCAGAGGACAGGGGGTTAATGAAAAACTGTTTTTT; CDR3 protein: CASSFSRGQGVNEKLFF
V gene: TRBV7-9; CDR3 length: 13; J gene: TRBJ1-2; D gene: TRBD1; clone size: -; CDR3 DNA: TGTGCCAGCAGCTCAGACAGGGTAAAGGGCTACACCTTC; CDR3 protein: CASSSDRVKGYTF
V gene: TRBV6-5; CDR3 length: 13; J gene: TRBJ2-7; D gene: -; clone size: -; CDR3 DNA: TGTGCCAGCAGTTATGCGAAATCCTACGAGCAGTACTTC; CDR3 protein: CASSYAKSYEQYF
V gene: TRBV6-5; CDR3 length: 13; J gene: TRBJ1-1; D gene: -; clone size: -; CDR3 DNA: TGTGCCAGCAGTTCGAACAGGAACACTGAAGCTTTCTTT; CDR3 protein: CASSSNRNTEAFF
V gene: TRBV10-3; CDR3 length: 12; J gene: TRBJ2-3; D gene: TRBD2; clone size: -; CDR3 DNA: TGTGCCGTGGCTAGCGGTACAGATACGCAGTATTTT; CDR3 protein: CAVASGTDTQYF
V gene: TRBV5-1; CDR3 length: 17; J gene: TRBJ2-2; D gene: TRBD2; clone size: -; CDR3 DNA: TGCGCCAGCAGCCCGCGGACTAGCGGGGCCTTCAGAGGGGAGCTGTTTTTT; CDR3 protein: CASSPRTSGAFRGELFF
V gene: TRBV15; CDR3 length: 14; J gene: TRBJ2-1; D gene: -; clone size: -; CDR3 DNA: TGTGCCACCAGTATACGGGGGACCTACAATGAGCAGTTCTTC; CDR3 protein: CATSIRGTYNEQFF
V gene: TRBV20-1; CDR3 length: 11; J gene: TRBJ2-7; D gene: -; clone size: -; CDR3 DNA: TGCAGTACCCAATGGGGGCTCGAGCAGTACTTC; CDR3 protein: CSTQWGLEQYF
V gene: TRBV2; CDR3 length: 14; J gene: TRBJ2-7; D gene: TRBD1; clone size: once; CDR3 DNA: TGTGCCAGCAGGAGGGACAGGTCAGACTACGAGCAGTACTTC; CDR3 protein: CASRRDRSDYEQYF
V gene: TRBV5-5; CDR3 length: 17; J gene: TRBJ2-2; D gene: -; clone size: -; CDR3 DNA: TGTGCCAGCAGCTTGGAATTAAAACATGCTAACACCGGGGAGCTGTTTTTT; CDR3 protein: CASSLELKHANTGELFF
V gene: TRBV7-9; CDR3 length: 12; J gene: TRBJ2-3; D gene: -; clone size: -; CDR3 DNA: TGTGCCAGCAGCTTTCAGCGAGATACGCAGTATTTT; CDR3 protein: CASSFQRDTQYF
V gene: TRBV19; CDR3 length: 15; J gene: TRBJ2-7; D gene: TRBD2; clone size: -; CDR3 DNA: TGTGCCACCGCCAGGCCGAGCGGGGGCCTGTACGAGCAGTACTTC; CDR3 protein: CATARPSGGLYEQYF
V gene: TRBV5-1; CDR3 length: 13; J gene: TRBJ1-2; D gene: -; clone size: -; CDR3 DNA: TGCGCCAGCACCCACCCGGGAGGCAATGGCTACACCTTC; CDR3 protein: CASTHPGGNGYTF
V gene: TRBV12-5; CDR3 length: 14; J gene: TRBJ1-3; D gene: TRBD1; clone size: -; CDR3 DNA: TGTGCTAGTGCGACAGGGGCATCTGGAAACACCATATATTTT; CDR3 protein: CASATGASGNTIYF
V gene: TRBV19; CDR3 length: 14; J gene: TRBJ2-5; D gene: -; clone size: -; CDR3 DNA: TGTGCCAGTAGTATATCCAGGCTCCAAGAGACCCAGTACTTC; CDR3 protein: CASSISRLQETQYF
V gene: TRBV4-2; CDR3 length: 16; J gene: TRBJ2-2; D gene: -; clone size: -; CDR3 DNA: TGTGCCAGCAGCCAAGCGGGGACAAGGAACACCGGGGAGCTGTTTTTT; CDR3 protein: CASSQAGTRNTGELFF
V gene: TRBV11-2; CDR3 length: 15; J gene: TRBJ1-1; D gene: -; clone size: -; CDR3 DNA: TGTGCCAGCAGCTTAGTAGGACTCCCGAACACTGAAGCTTTCTTT; CDR3 protein: CASSLVGLPNTEAFF
V gene: TRBV20-1; CDR3 length: 13; J gene: TRBJ2-7; D gene: TRBD2; clone size: -; CDR3 DNA: TGCAGTGCTAGTACCGGGGGGACCTACGAGCAGTACTTC; CDR3 protein: CSASTGGTYEQYF
V gene: TRBV14; CDR3 length: 13; J gene: TRBJ1-1; D gene: -; clone size: few; CDR3 DNA: TGTGCCAGCAGCCAAGATCAAAACACTGAAGCTTTCTTT; CDR3 protein: CASSQDQNTEAFF
V gene: TRBV25-1; CDR3 length: 14; J gene: TRBJ2-7; D gene: TRBD1; clone size: -; CDR3 DNA: TGTGCCAGCAGTGAAGGACAGGGGTACCACGAGCAGTACTTC; CDR3 protein: CASSEGQGYHEQYF
V gene: TRBV7-9; CDR3 length: 16; J gene: TRBJ2-7; D gene: TRBD1; clone size: -; CDR3 DNA: TGTGCCAGCAGCTCCCGACAGGGTGCCTCTCCCTACGAGCAGTACTTC; CDR3 protein: CASSSRQGASPYEQYF
V gene: TRBV2; CDR3 length: 14; J gene: TRBJ1-2; D gene: -; clone size: -; CDR3 DNA: TGTGCCTCCGACGGACAGCGGGGTCGCTATGGCTACACCTTC; CDR3 protein: CASDGQRGRYGYTF
V gene: TRBV27; CDR3 length: 15; J gene: TRBJ1-1; D gene: TRBD1; clone size: -; CDR3 DNA: TGTGCCAGCAGTTTATTAGGGACAGGGAACACTGAAGCTTTCTTT; CDR3 protein: CASSLLGTGNTEAFF
V gene: TRBV19; CDR3 length: 14; J gene: TRBJ2-4; D gene: -; clone size: -; CDR3 DNA: TGTGCCAGTAGTTTAACAGTGGCCAAAAACATTCAGTACTTC; CDR3 protein: CASSLTVAKNIQYF
V gene: TRBV30; CDR3 length: 13; J gene: TRBJ2-7; D gene: TRBD1; clone size: -; CDR3 DNA: TGTGCCCTGGGAACAGGGGGCGCGGGCGAGCAGTACTTC; CDR3 protein: CALGTGGAGEQYF
V gene: TRBV27; CDR3 length: 13; J gene: TRBJ1-1; D gene: -; clone size: once; CDR3 DNA: TGTGCCAGCAGTTTAAGCATGAACACTGAAGCTTTCTTT; CDR3 protein: CASSLSMNTEAFF
V gene: TRBV7-8; CDR3 length: 15; J gene: TRBJ1-1; D gene: -; clone size: -; CDR3 DNA: TGTGCCAGCACACGGGTGAGAGGAATGAACACTGAAGCTTTCTTT; CDR3 protein: CASTRVRGMNTEAFF
V gene: TRBV9; CDR3 length: 16; J gene: TRBJ2-1; D gene: -; clone size: -; CDR3 DNA: TGTGCCAGCAGCACCAGGGACTCCAGAATGGGCAATGAGCAGTTCTTC; CDR3 protein: CASSTRDSRMGNEQFF
V gene: TRBV9; CDR3 length: 13; J gene: TRBJ2-1; D gene: -; clone size: once; CDR3 DNA: TGTGCCAGCAGCGTAGGAGACAGCAATGAGCAGTTCTTC; CDR3 protein: CASSVGDSNEQFF
V gene: TRBV5-1; CDR3 length: 16; J gene: TRBJ2-5; D gene: TRBD2; clone size: -; CDR3 DNA: TGCGCCAGCAGCTTGGGTCTAGCGGGGGCCCAAGAGACCCAGTACTTC; CDR3 protein: CASSLGLAGAQETQYF
V gene: TRBV5-4; CDR3 length: 14; J gene: TRBJ2-4; D gene: -; clone size: -; CDR3 DNA: TGTGCCAGCAGCCGAGGTATCGTCGAAAACATTCAGTACTTC; CDR3 protein: CASSRGIVENIQYF
V gene: TRBV14; CDR3 length: 14; J gene: TRBJ2-7; D gene: TRBD2; clone size: -; CDR3 DNA: TGTGCCAGCAGCCAGGGACTAGCGTCCTACGAGCAGTACTTC; CDR3 protein: CASSQGLASYEQYF
V gene: TRBV7-2; CDR3 length: 18; J gene: TRBJ2-3; D gene: TRBD2; clone size: once; CDR3 DNA: TGTGCCAGCAGTCTTACTACCTCTAGCGGGGGCCGCACAGATACGCAGTATTTT; CDR3 protein: CASSLTTSSGGRTDTQYF
V gene: TRBV2; CDR3 length: 13; J gene: TRBJ1-1; D gene: -; clone size: -; CDR3 DNA: TGTGCCACCCAGACAGGAGAGAACACTGAAGCTTTCTTT; CDR3 protein: CATQTGENTEAFF
V gene: TRBV2; CDR3 length: 14; J gene: TRBJ2-1; D gene: TRBD1; clone size: -; CDR3 DNA: TGTGCCAGCAGTGAAGGGGGACAGGGTCATGAGCAGTTCTTC; CDR3 protein: CASSEGGQGHEQFF
V gene: TRBV30; CDR3 length: 12; J gene: TRBJ2-7; D gene: -; clone size: once; CDR3 DNA: TGTGCCTGGAGCCGGGTCCGCTACGAGCAGTACTTC; CDR3 protein: CAWSRVRYEQYF
V gene: TRBV4-1; CDR3 length: 15; J gene: TRBJ2-7; D gene: TRBD1; clone size: -; CDR3 DNA: TGCGCCAGCAGCCAAGCCGGGACAGGGGTTGGGGAGCAGTACTTC; CDR3 protein: CASSQAGTGVGEQYF
V gene: TRBV9; CDR3 length: 13; J gene: TRBJ1-1; D gene: TRBD1; clone size: -; CDR3 DNA: TGTGCCAGCAACAACGACAGGGGCACTGAAGCTTTCTTT; CDR3 protein: CASNNDRGTEAFF
V gene: TRBV5-8; CDR3 length: 14; J gene: TRBJ2-1; D gene: -; clone size: few; CDR3 DNA: TGTGCCAGCAGCTTGATCGGGGTAATCCATGAGCAGTTCTTC; CDR3 protein: CASSLIGVIHEQFF
V gene: TRBV18; CDR3 length: 12; J gene: TRBJ1-1; D gene: -; clone size: -; CDR3 DNA: TGTGCCAGTGCACCGGGAACCACTGAAGCTTTCTTT; CDR3 protein: CASAPGTTEAFF
V gene: TRBV4-1; CDR3 length: 15; J gene: TRBJ2-2; D gene: -; clone size: once; CDR3 DNA: TGCGCCAGCAGCCAAGAGGGGGCCCTCGGAGGGGAGCTGTTTTTT; CDR3 protein: CASSQEGALGGELFF
V gene: TRBV11-3; CDR3 length: 15; J gene: TRBJ2-5; D gene: TRBD2; clone size: -; CDR3 DNA: TGTGCCAGCAGCCCCAGTAGCGGGGGAGGCGAGACCCAGTACTTC; CDR3 protein: CASSPSSGGGETQYF
V gene: TRBV7-9; CDR3 length: 16; J gene: TRBJ2-5; D gene: -; clone size: -; CDR3 DNA: TGTGCCAGCAGCTTAGGGCTGTCAGCGAGTAAGGAGACCCAGTACTTC; CDR3 protein: CASSLGLSASKETQYF
V gene: TRBV30; CDR3 length: 12; J gene: TRBJ1-2; D gene: TRBD1; clone size: -; CDR3 DNA: TGTGCCTGGACCGATTACAGGGGTGGCTACACCTTC; CDR3 protein: CAWTDYRGGYTF
V gene: TRBV7-2; CDR3 length: 15; J gene: TRBJ1-5; D gene: TRBD1; clone size: -; CDR3 DNA: TGTGCCAGCAGCGCGGACAGGGCTATTAATCAGCCCCAGCATTTT; CDR3 protein: CASSADRAINQPQHF
V gene: TRBV7-2; CDR3 length: 16; J gene: TRBJ1-3; D gene: -; clone size: -; CDR3 DNA: TGTGCCAGCAGCAGTACAGGTCCCCTCTCTGGAAACACCATATATTTT; CDR3 protein: CASSSTGPLSGNTIYF
V gene: TRBV4-1; CDR3 length: 16; J gene: TRBJ2-1; D gene: TRBD2; clone size: -; CDR3 DNA: TGCGCCAGCAGCCAAGACCAGGGAGGGTCCTACAATGAGCAGTTCTTC; CDR3 protein: CASSQDQGGSYNEQFF
V gene: TRBV7-2; CDR3 length: 15; J gene: TRBJ2-7; D gene: TRBD1; clone size: -; CDR3 DNA: TGTGCCAGCAGCTCTTATGGACAGGTACCCTACGAGCAGTACTTC; CDR3 protein: CASSSYGQVPYEQYF